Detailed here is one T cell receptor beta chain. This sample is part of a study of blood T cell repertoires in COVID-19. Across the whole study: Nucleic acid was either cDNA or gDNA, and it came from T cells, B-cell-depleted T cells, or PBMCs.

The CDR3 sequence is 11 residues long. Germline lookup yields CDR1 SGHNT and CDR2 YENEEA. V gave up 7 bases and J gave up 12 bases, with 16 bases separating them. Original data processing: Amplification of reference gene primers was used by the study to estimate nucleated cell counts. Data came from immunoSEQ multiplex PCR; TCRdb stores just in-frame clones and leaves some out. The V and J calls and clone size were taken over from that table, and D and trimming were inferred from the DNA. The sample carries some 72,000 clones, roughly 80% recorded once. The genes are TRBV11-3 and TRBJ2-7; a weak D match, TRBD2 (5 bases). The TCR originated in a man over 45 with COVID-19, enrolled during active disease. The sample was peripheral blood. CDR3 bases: TGTGCCAGCATAGGAGGATCCAACCCGTACTTC. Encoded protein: CASIGGSNPYF.